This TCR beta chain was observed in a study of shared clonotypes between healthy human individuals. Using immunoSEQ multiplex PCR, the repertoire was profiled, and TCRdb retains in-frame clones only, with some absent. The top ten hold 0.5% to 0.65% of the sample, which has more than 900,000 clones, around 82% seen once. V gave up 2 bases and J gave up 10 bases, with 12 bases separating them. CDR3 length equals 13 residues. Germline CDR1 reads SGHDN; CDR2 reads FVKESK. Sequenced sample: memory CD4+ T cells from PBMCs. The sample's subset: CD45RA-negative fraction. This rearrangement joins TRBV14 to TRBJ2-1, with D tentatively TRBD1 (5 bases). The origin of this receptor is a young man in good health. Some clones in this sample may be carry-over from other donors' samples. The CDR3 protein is CASSQFIGQEQFF. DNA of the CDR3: TGTGCCAGCAGCCAATTTATAGGACAAGAGCAGTTCTTC.